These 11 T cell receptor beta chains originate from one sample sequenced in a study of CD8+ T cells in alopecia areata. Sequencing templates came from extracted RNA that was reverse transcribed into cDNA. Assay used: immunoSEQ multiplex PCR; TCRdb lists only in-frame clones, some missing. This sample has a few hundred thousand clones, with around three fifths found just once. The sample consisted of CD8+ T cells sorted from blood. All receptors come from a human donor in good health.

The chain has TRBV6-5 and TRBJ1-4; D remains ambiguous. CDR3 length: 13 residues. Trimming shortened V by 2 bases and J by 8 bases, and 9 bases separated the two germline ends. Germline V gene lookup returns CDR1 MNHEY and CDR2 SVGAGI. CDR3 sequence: CASSYREHEKLFF. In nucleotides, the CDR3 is TGTGCCAGCAGTTACCGGGAGCACGAAAAACTGTTTTTT.

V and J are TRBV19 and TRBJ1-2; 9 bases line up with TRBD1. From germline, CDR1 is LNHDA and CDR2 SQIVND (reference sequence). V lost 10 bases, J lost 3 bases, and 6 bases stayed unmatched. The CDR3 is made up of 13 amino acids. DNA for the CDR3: TGTGCCACCTTGGACAGGGGCCACTATGGCTACACCTTC. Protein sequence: CATLDRGHYGYTF.

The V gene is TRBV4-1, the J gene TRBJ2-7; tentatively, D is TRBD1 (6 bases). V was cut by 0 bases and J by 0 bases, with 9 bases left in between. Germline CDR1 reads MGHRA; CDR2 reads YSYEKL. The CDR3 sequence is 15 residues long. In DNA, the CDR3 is TGCGCCAGCAGCCAAGAGAGGACAGTCTCCTACGAGCAGTACTTC. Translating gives CASSQERTVSYEQYF.

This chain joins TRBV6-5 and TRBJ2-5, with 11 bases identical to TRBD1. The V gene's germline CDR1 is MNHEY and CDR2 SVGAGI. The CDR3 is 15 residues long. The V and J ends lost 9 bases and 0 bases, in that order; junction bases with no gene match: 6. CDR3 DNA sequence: TGTGCCAGTTCGGGACAGGGGGGATACCAAGAGACCCAGTACTTC. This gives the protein CASSGQGGYQETQYF.

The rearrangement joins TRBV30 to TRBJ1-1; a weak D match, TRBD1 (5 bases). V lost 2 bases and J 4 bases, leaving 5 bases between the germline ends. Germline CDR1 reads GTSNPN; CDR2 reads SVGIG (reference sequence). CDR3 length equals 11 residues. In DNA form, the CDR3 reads TGTGCCTGGAGTCAGGGCACTGAAGCTTTCTTT. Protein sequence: CAWSQGTEAFF.

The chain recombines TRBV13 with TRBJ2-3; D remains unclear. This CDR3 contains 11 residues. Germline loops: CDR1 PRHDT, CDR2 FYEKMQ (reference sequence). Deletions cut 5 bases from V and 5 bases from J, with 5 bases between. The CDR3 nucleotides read TGTGCCAGCAGCCCCCTAGATACGCAGTATTTT. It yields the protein CASSPLDTQYF.

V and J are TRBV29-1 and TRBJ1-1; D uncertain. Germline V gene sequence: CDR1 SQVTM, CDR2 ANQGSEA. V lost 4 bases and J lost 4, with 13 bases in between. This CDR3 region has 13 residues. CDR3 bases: TGCAGCGTTGTAGCCGGTTTAGGCACTGAAGCTTTCTTT. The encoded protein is CSVVAGLGTEAFF.

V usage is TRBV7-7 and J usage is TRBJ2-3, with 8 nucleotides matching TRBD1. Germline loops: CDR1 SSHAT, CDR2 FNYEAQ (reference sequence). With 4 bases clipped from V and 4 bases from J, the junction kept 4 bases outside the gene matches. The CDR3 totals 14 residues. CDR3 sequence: CASSSGQGPDTQYF. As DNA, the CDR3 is TGTGCCAGCAGCTCCGGACAGGGCCCAGATACGCAGTATTTT.

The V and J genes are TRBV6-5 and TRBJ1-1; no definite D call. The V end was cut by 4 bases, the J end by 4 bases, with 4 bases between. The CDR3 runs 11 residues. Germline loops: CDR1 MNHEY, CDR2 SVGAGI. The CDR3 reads CASSSGTEAFF. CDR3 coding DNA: TGTGCCAGCAGTTCTGGCACTGAAGCTTTCTTT.

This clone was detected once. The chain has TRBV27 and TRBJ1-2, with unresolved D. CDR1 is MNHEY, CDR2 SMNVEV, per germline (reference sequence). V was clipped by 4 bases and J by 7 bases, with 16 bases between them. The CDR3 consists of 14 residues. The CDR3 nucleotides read TGTGCCAGCAGTTCGGCCTTCGGGTCGGCTGGCTACACCTTC. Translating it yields CASSSAFGSAGYTF.

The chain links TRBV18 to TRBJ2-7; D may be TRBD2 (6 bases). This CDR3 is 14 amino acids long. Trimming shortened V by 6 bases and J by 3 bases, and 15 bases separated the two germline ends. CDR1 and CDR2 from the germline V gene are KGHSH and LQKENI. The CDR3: CASSHREWGYEQYF. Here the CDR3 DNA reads TGTGCCAGCTCCCATCGGGAGTGGGGCTACGAGCAGTACTTC.